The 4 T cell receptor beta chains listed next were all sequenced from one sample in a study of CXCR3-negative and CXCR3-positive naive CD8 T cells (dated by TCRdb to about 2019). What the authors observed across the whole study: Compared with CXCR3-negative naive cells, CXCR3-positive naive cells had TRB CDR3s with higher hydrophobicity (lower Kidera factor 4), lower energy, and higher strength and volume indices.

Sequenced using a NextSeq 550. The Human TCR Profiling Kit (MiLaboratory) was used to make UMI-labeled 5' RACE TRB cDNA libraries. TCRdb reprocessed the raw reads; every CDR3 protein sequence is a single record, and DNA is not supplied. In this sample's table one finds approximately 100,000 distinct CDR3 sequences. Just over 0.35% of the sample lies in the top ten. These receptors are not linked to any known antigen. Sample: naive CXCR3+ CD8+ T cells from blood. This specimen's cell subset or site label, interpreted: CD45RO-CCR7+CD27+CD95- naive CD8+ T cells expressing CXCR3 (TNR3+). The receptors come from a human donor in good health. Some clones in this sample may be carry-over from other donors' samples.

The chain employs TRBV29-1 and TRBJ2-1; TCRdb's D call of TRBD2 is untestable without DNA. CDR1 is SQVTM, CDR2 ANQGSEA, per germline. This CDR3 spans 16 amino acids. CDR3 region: CSVEEGGQGPYNEQFF.

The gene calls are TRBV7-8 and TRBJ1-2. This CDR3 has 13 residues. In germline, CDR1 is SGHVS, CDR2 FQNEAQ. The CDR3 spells CASTLDAWYGYTF.

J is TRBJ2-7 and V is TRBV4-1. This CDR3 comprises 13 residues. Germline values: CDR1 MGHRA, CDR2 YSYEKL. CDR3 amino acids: CASSQASTSEQYF.

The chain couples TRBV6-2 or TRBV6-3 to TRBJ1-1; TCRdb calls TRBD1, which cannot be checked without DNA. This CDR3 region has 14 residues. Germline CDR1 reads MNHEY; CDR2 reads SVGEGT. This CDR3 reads CASSLLGTDSEAFF.